The source of this T cell receptor (beta chain) is a study of blood T cell repertoires in COVID-19. Across the whole study: There were acute and convalescent COVID-19 samples, and they came from the United States, Italy and Spain. PBMCs, B-cell-depleted T cells, or T cells were the source of the cDNA or gDNA that made up the material.

Authors' methods: Amplification from reference gene primers served as the basis for estimated nucleated cell counts. Assay used: immunoSEQ multiplex PCR; TCRdb lists only in-frame clones, some missing. V, J and clone size were drawn from that table, and D and trimming were deduced from the DNA. Of some 240,000 clones detected, about nine tenths appear once; the ten largest clones hold more than 6%. CDR1 is MDHEN, CDR2 SYDVKM, per germline. With 4 bases removed from V and 8 bases from J, the gap between germline ends came to 12 bases. The CDR3 consists of 14 residues. This clone has just one count. Sequencing was done on a sample of peripheral blood. The receptor's source is a man between 60 and 75 years old who had recovered from COVID-19. The chain links TRBV28 to TRBJ1-6; D remains unclear. In DNA, the CDR3 is TGTGCCAGCAGTTATGGGTCCGGGGATTCACCCCTCCACTTT. Protein product: CASSYGSGDSPLHF.